This entry features one TCR beta chain sequence. This CDR3 has 14 residues. CDR1 is LNHDA, CDR2 SQIVND, per germline (reference sequence). V was cut by 10 bases and J by 0 bases, with 15 bases left in between. This specimen comes from a study of blood T cell repertoires in COVID-19. For the study at large: COVID-19 samples, acute and convalescent, were from the United States, Italy and Spain. Nucleic acid was either cDNA or gDNA, and it came from T cells, B-cell-depleted T cells, or PBMCs.

Original handling: From reference gene primer amplification, estimates of nucleated cell counts were derived. Data came from immunoSEQ multiplex PCR; TCRdb stores just in-frame clones and leaves some out. The V and J calls and clone size come from that table; D and trimming were worked out from the DNA. The sample lists approximately 250,000 clones, 83% occurring once. The V gene is TRBV19, the J gene TRBJ1-1; D not certain. The receptor was derived from a human donor in a cohort sampled during active COVID-19. Material: peripheral blood. CDR3 DNA: TGTGCCATTTTACCTGACACCTTGAACACTGAAGCTTTCTTT. It yields the protein CAILPDTLNTEAFF.